A selection of T cell receptor beta chains follows, all from one sample in a study of shared clonotypes between healthy human individuals. Repertoires were generated with immunoSEQ multiplex PCR, while TCRdb's copy carries only in-frame clones and drops some. The data show hundreds of thousands of clones, with roughly 96% seen just once and approximately 0.11% held by the top ten. Material for sequencing was naive CD8+ T cells sorted from blood. These receptors came from a woman younger than 45 in good health. The CDR3 runs from the conserved cysteine through the conserved F or W. The D gene is left open where the match is weak. Clone size is not always given. Where it is, it says once, few, many or a class for expanded clones.

d_gene	abundance	len	v_gene	j_gene	CDR3nt	CDR3aa
NA	NA	16	TRBV6-5	TRBJ1-2	TGTGCCAGCAGTTACTTGGGACTCCCTGATGGCTATGGCTACACCTTC	CASSYLGLPDGYGYTF
TRBD2	NA	14	TRBV5-1	TRBJ2-7	TGCGCCAGCAGCACATCCGGGACTAGCTACGAGCAGTACTTC	CASSTSGTSYEQYF
TRBD2	NA	15	TRBV9	TRBJ2-7	TGTGCCAGCAGCGTAGCGAGCGGGAGTTTCTACGAGCAGTACTTC	CASSVASGSFYEQYF
NA	once	17	TRBV10-3	TRBJ2-2	TGTGCCATCAGTGACGGTTGGCCAGGGGATAGTATCGGGGAGCTGTTTTTT	CAISDGWPGDSIGELFF
TRBD2	NA	16	TRBV7-9	TRBJ2-7	TGTGCCAGCAGCTTATTGCGGGAGGGCCTCTCCTACGAGCAGTACTTC	CASSLLREGLSYEQYF
NA	NA	11	TRBV20-1	TRBJ2-1	TGCAGTGCTAGAGCTCTCAGGGAGCAGTTCTTC	CSARALREQFF
TRBD1	NA	14	TRBV5-1	TRBJ1-1	TGCGCCAGCAGCACCAGGGGGCCGAACACTGAAGCTTTCTTT	CASSTRGPNTEAFF
NA	NA	12	TRBV27	TRBJ1-1	TGTGCCAGCAGTACGGGGGGGCGCGAAGCTTTCTTT	CASSTGGREAFF
TRBD1	NA	14	TRBV28	TRBJ1-5	TGTGCCAGCAGCCTTGGACAGGGAGGCCAGCCCCAGCATTTT	CASSLGQGGQPQHF
NA	NA	15	TRBV11-2	TRBJ2-3	TGTGCCAGCAGCTGGGCGGCGGGGCGCACAGATACGCAGTATTTT	CASSWAAGRTDTQYF
NA	NA	15	TRBV11-2	TRBJ2-3	TGTGCCAGCAGCTTAGTAGGGGGAAACACAGATACGCAGTATTTT	CASSLVGGNTDTQYF
TRBD1	NA	15	TRBV27	TRBJ1-4	TGTGCCAGCAGTGATCCCGGGACAGGGGCTGAAAAACTGTTTTTT	CASSDPGTGAEKLFF
NA	NA	13	TRBV27	TRBJ2-7	TGTGCCAGCAGTTTATCGTTCAGGTACGAGCAGTACTTC	CASSLSFRYEQYF
NA	few	12	TRBV13	TRBJ2-2	TGTGCCAGCAGCACGAATAGCGGGGAGCTGTTTTTT	CASSTNSGELFF
NA	NA	14	TRBV28	TRBJ2-3	TGTGCCAGCAGTACAGGGTTCGGCACAGATACGCAGTATTTT	CASSTGFGTDTQYF
NA	NA	15	TRBV5-1	TRBJ1-4	TGCGCCAGCAGCGTCGACAGAAGGCTAAATGAAAAACTGTTTTTT	CASSVDRRLNEKLFF
TRBD2	NA	15	TRBV19	TRBJ2-7	TGTGCCAGTAGTATAACTAGCGGGATTAGGTACGAGCAGTACTTC	CASSITSGIRYEQYF
NA	NA	16	TRBV15	TRBJ2-2	TGTGCCACCAGCAGAGATCAGGTTAGCGGCACCGGGGAGCTGTTTTTT	CATSRDQVSGTGELFF
TRBD1	NA	15	TRBV2	TRBJ2-1	TGTGCCAGCAGGTCCGGGACAGGCTCCTACAATGAGCAGTTCTTC	CASRSGTGSYNEQFF
TRBD2	NA	16	TRBV5-6	TRBJ2-2	TGTGCCAGCAGCTTGGGACTAGCGGGGACCACCGGGGAGCTGTTTTTT	CASSLGLAGTTGELFF
TRBD1	NA	16	TRBV5-6	TRBJ1-1	TGTGCCAGCAGCTTTGGGACAGGGGGCATTCGCACTGAAGCTTTCTTT	CASSFGTGGIRTEAFF
NA	NA	16	TRBV4-1	TRBJ2-3	TGCGCCAGCACGCCCGAGAGAGGAGGAACGACAGATACGCAGTATTTT	CASTPERGGTTDTQYF